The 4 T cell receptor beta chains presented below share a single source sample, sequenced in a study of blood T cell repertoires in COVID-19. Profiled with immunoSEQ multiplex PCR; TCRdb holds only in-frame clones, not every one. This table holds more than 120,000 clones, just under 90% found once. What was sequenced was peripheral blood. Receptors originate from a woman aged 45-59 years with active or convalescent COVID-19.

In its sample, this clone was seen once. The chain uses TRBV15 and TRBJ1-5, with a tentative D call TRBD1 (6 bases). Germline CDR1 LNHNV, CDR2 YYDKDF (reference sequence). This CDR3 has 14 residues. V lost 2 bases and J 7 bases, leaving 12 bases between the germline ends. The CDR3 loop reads CATSRTGPSQPQHF. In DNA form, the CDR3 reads TGTGCCACCAGCAGAACAGGGCCTTCACAGCCCCAGCATTTT.

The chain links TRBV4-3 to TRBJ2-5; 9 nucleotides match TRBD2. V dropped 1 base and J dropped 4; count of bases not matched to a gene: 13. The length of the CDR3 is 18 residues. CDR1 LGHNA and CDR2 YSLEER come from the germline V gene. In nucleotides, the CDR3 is TGCGCCAGCAGCCAAGGTATAAATCCGGGACTAGCAGGAGAGACCCAGTACTTC. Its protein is CASSQGINPGLAGETQYF.

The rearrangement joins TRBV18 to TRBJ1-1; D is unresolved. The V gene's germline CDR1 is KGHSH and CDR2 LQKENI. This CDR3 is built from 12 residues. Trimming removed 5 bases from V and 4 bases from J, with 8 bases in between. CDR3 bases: TGTGCCAGCTCATTGGAGCCCACTGAAGCTTTCTTT. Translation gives CASSLEPTEAFF.

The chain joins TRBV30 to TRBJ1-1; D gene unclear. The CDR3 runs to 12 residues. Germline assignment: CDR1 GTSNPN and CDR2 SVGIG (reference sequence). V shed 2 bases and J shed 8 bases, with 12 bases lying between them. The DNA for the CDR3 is TGTGCCTGGAGTCCCCCGTCGCGAGAAGCTTTCTTT. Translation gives CAWSPPSREAFF.